In its sample, the clone carrying this T cell receptor (beta chain) was seen a few times. These data originate in a study of blood T cell repertoires in COVID-19. Sequenced by immunoSEQ multiplex PCR; TCRdb stores in-frame clones only, minus some. The sample shows 50,000 to 60,000 clones, approximately 80% of them seen only once. This CDR3 is 16 amino acids long. Per the germline V gene, CDR1 is MNHEY and CDR2 is SVGEGT. The ends were cut back, 4 bases at V and 3 bases at J, with 16 bases in the middle. The sequenced material came from peripheral blood. This chain connects TRBV6-2 or TRBV6-3 to TRBJ2-1, with D perhaps matching TRBD2 (6 bases). This TCR derives from a human donor in a cohort sampled during active or convalescent COVID-19. The CDR3 spells CASSSPSSGLYNEQFF. In DNA, the CDR3 is TGTGCCAGCAGTTCCCCTAGTAGCGGCCTCTACAATGAGCAGTTCTTC.